This note documents a single T cell receptor beta chain sequence. Its antigen is not known. Germline is not matched at one junction end, which may reflect a read error. RNA transcripts provided the source from which TCR beta CDR3 regions were amplified. The primer set for the first-round RT-PCR of the TCR CDR3 was HTBI. In TCRdb, the multiplex PCR reads were re-called with MiXCR into one record per CDR3 protein. The sample yields hundreds of thousands of distinct CDR3 sequences, just over 45% seen once. The CDR3 contains 14 residues. CDR1 and CDR2 from the germline V gene are SNHLY and FYNNEI. This record belongs to a study of T cells in Graves' hyperthyroidism and ophthalmopathy. Patients counted as stable if ophthalmopathy did not develop within 18 months. Hyperthyroidism in the patients, aged 18 to 65, was newly diagnosed and under 2 months in duration. Study conclusions and caveats: Expanded thyroid clonotypes (above 0.001) were mostly also found in blood. A 13 V-J model separated ophthalmopathy from stable hyperthyroidism.

Sequences were obtained from peripheral blood or thyroid tissue (not recorded which). This chain links TRBV2 with TRBJ2-2, with D possibly TRBD1 on 6 matching bases. The sequence came from a woman between 18 and 29 years old with Graves' hyperthyroidism. The CDR3 protein is CAISEGTISGELFF. CDR3 coding DNA: TGTGCCATCAGTGAGGGGACAATCTCCGGGGAGCTGTTTTTT.